The 31 T cell receptor beta chains listed next were all sequenced from one sample in a study of vaccination and CD4 T cells after COVID-19. Time point of the sample: late sampling 161 to 241 days after vaccination in a few convalescent patients. Treatment given: roughly ten-day PBMC culture with coronavirus spike peptide pools or control peptides (ViraFEST assay). Oncomine TCR Beta short-read sequencing was applied to DNA from cultured CD4+ T cells. TCRdb re-called the PCR reads with MiXCR, one entry per CDR3 protein. This table holds around 16,000 distinct CDR3 sequences, more than 40% found once. Their antigens remain unidentified. The material sequenced was CD4+ T cells from blood, cultured in vitro, taken about 7 months after SARS-CoV-2 vaccination. Every receptor here comes from a human donor who had recovered from COVID-19.

This sequence joins TRBV20-1 and TRBJ2-3; D is unresolved. Germline V gene sequence: CDR1 DFQATT, CDR2 SNEGSKA (reference sequence). V was trimmed by 3 bases and J by 1 base, leaving 20 bases between them. CDR3 length equals 17 residues. The CDR3 region is CSASVSRAASRTDTQYF. Here the CDR3 DNA reads TGCAGTGCTAGCGTCTCTAGGGCGGCCTCTCGCACAGATACGCAGTATTTT.

The genes are TRBV7-2 and TRBJ2-1, with D maybe TRBD2 (6 bases). Looked up from germline, CDR1 is SGHTA and CDR2 is FQGNSA. Trimming took off 0 bases at V and 3 bases at J, with 9 bases between the two ends. This CDR3 is built from 15 residues. CDR3 sequence: CASSLAKTSYNEQFF. CDR3 nucleotides: TGTGCCAGCAGCTTAGCAAAGACTAGCTACAATGAGCAGTTCTTC. Drawing the rest from reference TRBV7-2 and TRBJ2-1, the complete variable domain is GAGVSQSPSNKVTEKGKDVELRCDPISGHTALYWYRQSLGQGLEFLIYFQGNSAPDKSGLPSDRFSAERTGGSVSTLTIQRTQQEDSAVYLCASSLAKTSYNEQFFGPGTRLTVL.

This clonotype was counted a few times. The chain links TRBV20-1 to TRBJ2-7; D is possibly TRBD1 (5 bases). V was pared by 5 bases and J by 3 bases, with 14 bases between. The germline V gene has CDR1 DFQATT and CDR2 SNEGSKA (reference sequence). The CDR3 runs to 13 residues. In DNA, the CDR3 is TGCAGTGCTCTTAAGGGGCACCTCTACGAGCAGTACTTC. Encoded protein: CSALKGHLYEQYF.

For the CDR3, the DNA is TGTGCCAGCAGCCAAGTAGGGGGGTCTCGGTACGAGCAGTACTTC. Residues: CASSQVGGSRYEQYF. This rearrangement joins TRBV7-9 to TRBJ2-7; the D call may be TRBD1 or TRBD2 (6 bases each). The CDR3 contains 15 residues. Trimming took 5 bases from V and 4 from J, leaving 18 bases between them. Germline CDR1 reads SEHNR; CDR2 reads FQNEAQ (reference sequence).

The rearrangement uses TRBV20-1 and TRBJ2-1, with 16 bases identical to TRBD2. The CDR3 runs to 20 residues. Germline CDR1 is DFQATT and CDR2 is SNEGSKA (reference sequence). Trimming at V came to 6 bases and at J to 6 bases, leaving 20 bases not matched to a gene. The DNA of the CDR3 is TGCAGTGCGGGCGTGGGGACAGGGGGACTAGCGGGAGGGAGAAGCAATGAGCAGTTCTTC. Amino acid sequence: CSAGVGTGGLAGGRSNEQFF.

V gene TRBV20-1 combines with J gene TRBJ2-7; D is ambiguous. The CDR3 spans 11 residues. In germline, CDR1 is DFQATT, CDR2 SNEGSKA (reference sequence). V was trimmed by 3 bases and J by 5 bases, leaving 8 bases between them. DNA of the CDR3: TGCAGTGCTAGGGAGTGGGACGAGCAGTACTTC. It codes for CSAREWDEQYF.

The gene calls are TRBV6-1 and TRBJ2-1, with 7 bases aligning to TRBD2. The CDR3 contains 13 residues. The germline V gene encodes CDR1 MNHNS and CDR2 SASEGT. Unmatched junction bases numbered 10, after V lost 5 bases and J lost 12 bases. CDR3 DNA sequence: TGTGCCAGCAGTCGGAACGGGGGGAGCGGGCAGTTCTTC. It is translated as CASSRNGGSGQFF.

V usage is TRBV20-1 and J usage is TRBJ2-4; the D gene is possibly TRBD1 (6 bases). This CDR3 comprises 16 residues. The germline V gene has CDR1 DFQATT and CDR2 SNEGSKA (reference sequence). V was trimmed by 0 bases and J by 0 bases, leaving 12 bases between them. The CDR3 here is CSARDYRDLAKNIQYF. The CDR3 DNA reads TGCAGTGCTAGAGACTACAGGGATCTAGCCAAAAACATTCAGTACTTC.

The chain joins TRBV15 to TRBJ2-1; TRBD2 matches at 9 bases. The CDR3 extends over 14 amino acids. V lost 2 bases and J lost 7; bases outside the gene matches: 3. Germline-derived CDR1 and CDR2 are LNHNV and YYDKDF (reference sequence). This chain's CDR3 is CATSRRLAANEQFF. CDR3 DNA: TGTGCCACCAGCAGACGACTAGCGGCGAATGAGCAGTTCTTC.

The genes are TRBV5-5 and TRBJ2-5, with D possibly TRBD1 on 5 matching bases. The length of the CDR3 is 15 residues. Looked up from germline, CDR1 is SGHKS and CDR2 is YYEKEE (reference sequence). V was cut by 2 bases and J by 6 bases, with 17 bases left in between. The DNA for the CDR3 is TGTGCCAGCAGCTTTGAGGTTAGGGGTGGAAAGACCCAGTACTTC. Translating it yields CASSFEVRGGKTQYF.

J is TRBJ2-7 and V is TRBV20-1, with D possibly TRBD1 on 6 matching bases. CDR1 is DFQATT and CDR2 is SNEGSKA in the germline V gene (reference sequence). V was shortened by 7 bases and J by 10 bases, with 17 bases between the two germline ends. The CDR3 is 11 residues long. The CDR3 DNA follows: TGCAGTGTACAGGGATCGGGATCCCAGTACTTC. It codes for CSVQGSGSQYF.

This chain links TRBV20-1 with TRBJ1-5; TRBD1 matches 8 bases. CDR1 and CDR2 (germline): DFQATT, SNEGSKA (reference sequence). Losses at the gene ends were 6 bases for V and 6 bases for J; bases not matched to a gene: 13. The CDR3 length is 15 residues. For the CDR3, the DNA is TGCAGTGCCCGACAGGGGACCTCGGAGGCTCAGCCCCAGCATTTT. It specifies CSARQGTSEAQPQHF.

V usage is TRBV7-2 and J usage is TRBJ2-3; perhaps D is TRBD1 or TRBD2 (5 bases each). Trimming took off 4 bases at V and 2 bases at J, with 10 bases between the two ends. The germline CDR1 and CDR2 sequences are SGHTA and FQGNSA. The CDR3 is made up of 14 amino acids. This CDR3 reads CASSSPGTTDTQYF. The CDR3 nucleotides read TGTGCCAGCAGCTCCCCCGGGACCACAGATACGCAGTATTTT. Drawing the rest from reference TRBV7-2 and TRBJ2-3, the complete variable domain is GAGVSQSPSNKVTEKGKDVELRCDPISGHTALYWYRQSLGQGLEFLIYFQGNSAPDKSGLPSDRFSAERTGGSVSTLTIQRTQQEDSAVYLCASSSPGTTDTQYFGPGTRLTVL.

V and J are TRBV7-2 and TRBJ1-2; 12 bases map to TRBD1. This CDR3 is built from 15 residues. Looked up from germline, CDR1 is SGHTA and CDR2 is FQGNSA. Trimming cost V 1 base and J 7 bases; bases outside gene matches: 4. The CDR3 sequence is CASSLVGTGGTGYTF. Written as DNA, the CDR3 is TGTGCCAGCAGCTTAGTTGGGACAGGGGGCACTGGCTACACCTTC. Combining the CDR3 with reference TRBV7-2 and TRBJ1-2 gives the whole variable domain GAGVSQSPSNKVTEKGKDVELRCDPISGHTALYWYRQSLGQGLEFLIYFQGNSAPDKSGLPSDRFSAERTGGSVSTLTIQRTQQEDSAVYLCASSLVGTGGTGYTFGSGTRLTVV.

The J gene is TRBJ1-1, the V gene TRBV6-1, with D possibly being TRBD1 (6 bases). Trimming stripped 8 bases from V and 0 bases from J, with 13 bases between. The CDR3 has 14 residues. Looked up from germline, CDR1 is MNHNS and CDR2 is SASEGT. CDR3 nucleotide sequence: TGTGCCAGCCGTCCGGGGGGCTTGAACACTGAAGCTTTCTTT. This encodes CASRPGGLNTEAFF.

This clonotype came up a few times. V and J are TRBV20-1 and TRBJ2-7, with TRBD2 matching over 7 bases. Germline CDR1 is DFQATT and CDR2 is SNEGSKA (reference sequence). Unmatched junction bases numbered 7, after V lost 5 bases and J lost 6 bases. CDR3 size: 12 residues. The CDR3 protein is CSARTSGGEQYF. The CDR3 DNA follows: TGCAGTGCTCGGACTAGTGGTGGCGAGCAGTACTTC.

In the case of this clonotype: The junction and the germline gene differ at one end; a read error may be behind it. J is TRBJ2-3 and V is TRBV7-7; perhaps TRBD1 as D (8 bases). The CDR3 extends over 15 amino acids. Looked up from germline, CDR1 is SSHAT and CDR2 is FNYEAQ (reference sequence). This chain's CDR3 is CASSQRTGRDDTQYF. The CDR3 DNA is TGTGCTAGCAGCCAGAGGACAGGGAGGGACGATACGCAGTATTTT.

Concerning this clonotype: A read error may account for a junction end that differs from germline. The rearrangement joins TRBV7-6 to TRBJ2-5; a weak D match, TRBD1 (5 bases). Germline CDR1 reads SGHVS; CDR2 reads FNYEAQ. This CDR3 contains 15 residues. In nucleotides, the CDR3 is TGTGCTAGCAGCGCCGGGCCCCAGGGACAAGAGACCCAGTACTTC. It specifies CASSAGPQGQETQYF.

This clonotype appeared a few times. As DNA, the CDR3 is TGCAGTGCTAGAGATCTGTTCCGCTACGAGCAGTACTTC. It encodes CSARDLFRYEQYF. The chain links TRBV20-1 to TRBJ2-7; D remains unclear. CDR1 and CDR2 (germline): DFQATT, SNEGSKA (reference sequence). The CDR3 has 13 residues. The V and J ends lost 0 bases and 3 bases respectively, with 9 bases between them.

Turning to this clonotype: This is likely a read error, given that the CDR3 carries no conserved phenylalanine or tryptophan at its end. The V gene is TRBV7-9, the J gene TRBJ2-5, with 9 bases fitting TRBD2. J was trimmed by 4 bases and V by 0 bases; bases with no gene match: 0. In germline, CDR1 is SEHNR, CDR2 FQNEAQ (reference sequence). The CDR3 has 14 amino acids. The DNA for the CDR3 is TGTGCCAGCAGCTTAGCACTAGCGGGAGAGACCCAGTACCTC. The encoded protein is CASSLALAGETQYL.

This chain links TRBV20-1 with TRBJ2-2, with TRBD2 matching over 8 bases. This CDR3 is built from 14 residues. Germline V CDR1 and CDR2: DFQATT, SNEGSKA (reference sequence). Trimming cost V 3 bases and J 5 bases; bases outside gene matches: 5. The CDR3 loop is CSASTSGGTGELFF. The CDR3 nucleotides are TGCAGTGCTAGTACTAGCGGAGGAACCGGGGAGCTGTTTTTT.

V and J are TRBV2 and TRBJ2-3; D is perhaps TRBD1 (5 bases). CDR1 is SNHLY, CDR2 FYNNEI, per germline. This CDR3 comprises 11 residues. The germline V and J ends were trimmed by 4 bases and 14 bases, with 13 bases remaining between them. For the CDR3, the DNA is TGTGCCAGCAGTGCGGACACCACTTTGTATTTT. Translation: CASSADTTLYF.

The chain couples TRBV7-9 to TRBJ2-7; 9 bases agree with TRBD1. CDR1 and CDR2 from the germline V gene are SEHNR and FQNEAQ (reference sequence). This CDR3 has 14 residues. V shed 5 bases and J 2 bases; nucleotides not matched to a gene: 4. CDR3: CASSPRDRAYEQYF. DNA of the CDR3: TGTGCCAGCAGCCCCCGGGACAGGGCCTACGAGCAGTACTTC.

The chain combines TRBV20-1 with TRBJ2-1; 13 bases are a match to TRBD2. CDR3 length equals 17 residues. Germline V CDR1 and CDR2: DFQATT, SNEGSKA (reference sequence). With V trimmed by 4 bases and J by 3 bases, 9 bases remained unmatched. The CDR3 DNA is TGCAGTGCTACCACTAGCGGGGGGGCCGGATTCTACAATGAGCAGTTCTTC. Translated, it gives CSATTSGGAGFYNEQFF.

The J gene is TRBJ1-5, the V gene TRBV15; 7 nucleotides match TRBD1. Germline CDR1 reads LNHNV; CDR2 reads YYDKDF (reference sequence). The CDR3 loop spans 14 amino acids. V was pared by 3 bases and J by 6 bases, with 5 bases of the junction left unmatched. The CDR3 loop reads CATSRTGSGQPQHF. In DNA, the CDR3 is TGTGCCACCAGCAGGACAGGGAGCGGTCAGCCCCAGCATTTT.

This clonotype was seen just once. The rearrangement joins TRBV20-1 to TRBJ2-7; D gene ambiguous. The CDR3 is made up of 14 amino acids. CDR1 and CDR2 from the germline V gene are DFQATT and SNEGSKA (reference sequence). Trimming cost V 4 bases and J 4 bases, with 17 bases left between them. DNA of the CDR3: TGCAGTGCTATCAGTCCTCTCTCAAGGTACGAGCAGTACTTC. Its translation is CSAISPLSRYEQYF.

This chain uses TRBV15 with TRBJ2-1; D is possibly TRBD1 (5 bases). The CDR3 runs 17 residues. Per germline, CDR1 LNHNV and CDR2 YYDKDF (reference sequence). The V end was cut by 1 base, the J end by 0 bases, with 13 bases between. Written as DNA, the CDR3 is TGTGCCACCAGCAGAGGAAGACAGCGAAGCTCCTACAATGAGCAGTTCTTC. It is translated as CATSRGRQRSSYNEQFF.

The chain combines TRBV7-3 with TRBJ1-1; D perhaps matches TRBD1 (5 bases). Germline V gene data show CDR1 as SGHTA and CDR2 as FQGTGA. This CDR3 has 16 amino acids. The V end was cut by 6 bases, the J end by 5 bases, with 22 bases between. The CDR3 is CASSPGQFELGTEAFF. The CDR3 region has the DNA TGTGCCAGCAGTCCTGGACAATTCGAACTGGGGACTGAAGCTTTCTTT.

This clonotype has more than one count but fewer than ten. This rearrangement joins TRBV6-1 to TRBJ1-6, with TRBD1 identical over 8 bases. V shed 7 bases, J shed 7 bases, and the junction held 9 bases outside the gene matches. Germline V gene lookup returns CDR1 MNHNS and CDR2 SASEGT. This CDR3 spans 15 amino acids. The CDR3 nucleotides read TGTGCCAGCACCCTAACAGGGGGGGCCAATTCACCCCTCCACTTT. Translated, it gives CASTLTGGANSPLHF.

V and J are TRBV24-1 and TRBJ2-7, with D unclear. V was trimmed by 1 base and J by 0 bases, leaving 12 bases between them. The germline CDR1 and CDR2 sequences are KGHDR and SFDVKD. CDR3 size: 16 residues. The CDR3 DNA reads TGTGCCACCAGTGATTTCGTTGCGAGGAGCTCCTACGAGCAGTACTTC. This translates into CATSDFVARSSYEQYF.

This clonotype occurred a few times. This chain connects TRBV20-1 to TRBJ1-2; D is perhaps TRBD1 (5 bases). Trimming left V 0 bases short and J 5 bases short, with 10 bases between. CDR1 and CDR2 from the germline V gene are DFQATT and SNEGSKA (reference sequence). The CDR3 length is 13 residues. The CDR3 loop reads CSARDRQSYGYTF. DNA of the CDR3: TGCAGTGCTAGAGACCGACAGTCGTATGGCTACACCTTC.